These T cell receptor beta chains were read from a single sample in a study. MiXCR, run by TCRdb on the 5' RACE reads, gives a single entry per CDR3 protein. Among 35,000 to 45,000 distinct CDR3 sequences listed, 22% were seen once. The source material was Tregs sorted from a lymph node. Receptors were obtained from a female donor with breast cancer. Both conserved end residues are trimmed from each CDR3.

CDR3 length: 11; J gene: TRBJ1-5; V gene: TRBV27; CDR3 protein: ASSFDGNQPQH
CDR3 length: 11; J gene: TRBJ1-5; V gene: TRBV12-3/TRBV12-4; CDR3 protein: ASSLADRQPQH
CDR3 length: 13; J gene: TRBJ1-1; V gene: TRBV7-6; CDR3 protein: ASSLSGQLNTEAF
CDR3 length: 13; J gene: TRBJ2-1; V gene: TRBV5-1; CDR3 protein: ASSSDRGSHNEQF
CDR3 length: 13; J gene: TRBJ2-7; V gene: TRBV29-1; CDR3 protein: SVEDGQGLGYEQY
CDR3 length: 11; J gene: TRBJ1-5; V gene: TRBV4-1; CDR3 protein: ASSQRPGEPQH
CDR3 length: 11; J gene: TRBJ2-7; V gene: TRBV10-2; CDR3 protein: ASSLGGRYEQY
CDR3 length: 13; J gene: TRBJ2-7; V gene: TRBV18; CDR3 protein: ASSPRAGETYEQY
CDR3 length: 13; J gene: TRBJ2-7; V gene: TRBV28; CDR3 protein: ASSLGHPTSYEQY
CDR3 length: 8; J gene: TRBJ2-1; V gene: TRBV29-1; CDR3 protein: SASYNEQF
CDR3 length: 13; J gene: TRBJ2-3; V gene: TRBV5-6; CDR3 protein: ASSLVGLAGDTQY
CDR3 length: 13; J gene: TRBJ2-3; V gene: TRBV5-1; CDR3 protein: ASSLSLGRTDTQY
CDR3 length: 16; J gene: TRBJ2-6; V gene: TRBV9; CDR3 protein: ASSGRDRVDPGANVLT
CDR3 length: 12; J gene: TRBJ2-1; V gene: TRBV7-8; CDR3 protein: ASSPDRGKDEQF
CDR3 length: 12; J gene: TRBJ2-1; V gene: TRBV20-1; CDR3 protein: SARDTRGYNEQF
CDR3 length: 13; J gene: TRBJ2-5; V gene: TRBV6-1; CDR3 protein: VSSDIDRGGETQY
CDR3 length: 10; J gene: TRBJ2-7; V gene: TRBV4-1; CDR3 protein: ASSQDGYEQY
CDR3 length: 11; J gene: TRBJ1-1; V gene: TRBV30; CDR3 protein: AWSVNGNTEAS
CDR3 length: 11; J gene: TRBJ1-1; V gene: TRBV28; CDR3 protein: ASSPRTSVEAF
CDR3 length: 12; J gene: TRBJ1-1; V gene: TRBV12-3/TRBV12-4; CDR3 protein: ASSLGTVNTEAF
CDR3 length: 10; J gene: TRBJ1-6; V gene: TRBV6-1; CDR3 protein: ASSDFRLPLH
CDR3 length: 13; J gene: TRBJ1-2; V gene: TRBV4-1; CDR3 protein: ASSQGSGANYGYT
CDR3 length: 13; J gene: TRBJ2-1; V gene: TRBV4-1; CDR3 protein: ASSPLTSVSNEQF
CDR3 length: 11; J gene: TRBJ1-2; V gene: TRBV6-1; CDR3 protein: ASTTTGISGYT
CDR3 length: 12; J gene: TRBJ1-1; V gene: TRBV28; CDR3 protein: ASSLYRWDTEAF
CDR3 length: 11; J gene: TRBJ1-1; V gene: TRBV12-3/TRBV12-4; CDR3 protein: ASQDVGVTEAF
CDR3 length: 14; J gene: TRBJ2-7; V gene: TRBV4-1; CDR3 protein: ASSQGFTTDSYEQY
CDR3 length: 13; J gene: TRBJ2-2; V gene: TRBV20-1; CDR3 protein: SARDRVVGTGELF
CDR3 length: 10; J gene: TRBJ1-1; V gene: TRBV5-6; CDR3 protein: ASSLGRMEAF
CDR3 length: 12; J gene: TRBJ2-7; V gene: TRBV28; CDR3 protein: ASSHGTIAYEQY
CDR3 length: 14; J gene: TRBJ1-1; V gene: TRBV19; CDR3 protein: ASSISPARRGTEAF
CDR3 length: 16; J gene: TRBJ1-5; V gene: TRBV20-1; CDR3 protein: SAPGGGGSVGSNQPQH
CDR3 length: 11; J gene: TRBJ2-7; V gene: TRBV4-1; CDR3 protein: ASSRFEGYEQY
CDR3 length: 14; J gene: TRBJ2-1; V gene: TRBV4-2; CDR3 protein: ASSHQTGMSRSEQF
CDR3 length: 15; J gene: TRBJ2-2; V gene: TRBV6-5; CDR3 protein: ASSYRTRKSLATELF
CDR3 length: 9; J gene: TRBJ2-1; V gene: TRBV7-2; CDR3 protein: ASRSLNEQF
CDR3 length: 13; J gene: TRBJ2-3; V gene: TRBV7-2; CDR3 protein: ASSLTPGREDTQY
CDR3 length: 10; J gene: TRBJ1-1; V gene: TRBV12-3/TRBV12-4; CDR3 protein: ASSYIYTEAF
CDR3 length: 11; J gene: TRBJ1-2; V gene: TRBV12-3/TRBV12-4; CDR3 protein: ASSVRRFYGYT
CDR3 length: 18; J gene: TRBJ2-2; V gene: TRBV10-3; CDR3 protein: AISPFGTSGSPEDTGELF
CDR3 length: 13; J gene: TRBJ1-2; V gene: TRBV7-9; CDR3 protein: ASSSMTSWVYGYT
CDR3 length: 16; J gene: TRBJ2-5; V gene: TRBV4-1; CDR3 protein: ASSQTPGLAGGRETQY
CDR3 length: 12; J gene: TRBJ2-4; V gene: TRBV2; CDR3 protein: ASTPGLAKNIQY
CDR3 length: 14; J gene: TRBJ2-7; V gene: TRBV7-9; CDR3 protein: ASSSREGHNAYEQY
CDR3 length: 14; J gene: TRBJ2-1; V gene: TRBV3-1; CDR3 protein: ASSQDLAATYNEQF
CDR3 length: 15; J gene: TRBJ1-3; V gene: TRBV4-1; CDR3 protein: ASSQPWDRRSGNTIY
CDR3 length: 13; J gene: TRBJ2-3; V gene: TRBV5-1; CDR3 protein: ASSLERIGGDTQY
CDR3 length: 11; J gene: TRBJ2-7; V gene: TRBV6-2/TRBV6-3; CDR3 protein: ASTLAGLEEQY
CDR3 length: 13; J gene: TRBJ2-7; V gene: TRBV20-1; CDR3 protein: SARERTGSTYEQY